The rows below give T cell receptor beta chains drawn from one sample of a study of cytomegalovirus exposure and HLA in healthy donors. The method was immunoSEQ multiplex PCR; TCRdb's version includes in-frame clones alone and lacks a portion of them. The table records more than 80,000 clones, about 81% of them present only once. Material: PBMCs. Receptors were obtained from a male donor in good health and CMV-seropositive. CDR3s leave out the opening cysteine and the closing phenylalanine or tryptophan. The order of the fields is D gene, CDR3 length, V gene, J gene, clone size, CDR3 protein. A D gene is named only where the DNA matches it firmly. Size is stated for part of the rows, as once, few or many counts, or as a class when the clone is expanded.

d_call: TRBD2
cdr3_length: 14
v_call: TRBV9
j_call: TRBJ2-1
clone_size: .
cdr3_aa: ASSTRTSGDTVGQF

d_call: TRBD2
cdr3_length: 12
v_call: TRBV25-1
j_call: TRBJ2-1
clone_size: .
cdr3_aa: ASSELAVYNEQF

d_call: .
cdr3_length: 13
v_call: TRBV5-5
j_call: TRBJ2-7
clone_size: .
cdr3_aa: ASSTGPGKYYEQY

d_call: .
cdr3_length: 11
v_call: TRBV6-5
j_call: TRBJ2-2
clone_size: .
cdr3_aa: ASTQGPTGELF

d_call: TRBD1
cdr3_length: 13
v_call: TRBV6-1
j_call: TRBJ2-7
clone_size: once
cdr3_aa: ASHDRARSSYEQY

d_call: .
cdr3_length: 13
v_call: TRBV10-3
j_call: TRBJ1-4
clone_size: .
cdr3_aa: AIGRSGGADEKLF

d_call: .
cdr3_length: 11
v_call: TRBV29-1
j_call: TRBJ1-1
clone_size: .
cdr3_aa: SVEQGGRTEAF

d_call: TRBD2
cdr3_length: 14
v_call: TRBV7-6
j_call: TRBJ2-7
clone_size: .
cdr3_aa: ASSSQGTSGSYEQY

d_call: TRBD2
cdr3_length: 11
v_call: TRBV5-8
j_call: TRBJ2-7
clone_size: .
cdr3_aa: ASSRGGAREQY

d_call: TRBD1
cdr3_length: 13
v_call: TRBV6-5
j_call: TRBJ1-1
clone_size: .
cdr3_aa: ASSYTMTGDTEAF

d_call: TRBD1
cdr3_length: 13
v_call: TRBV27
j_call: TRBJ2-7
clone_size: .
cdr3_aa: ASSSSSGQAYEQY

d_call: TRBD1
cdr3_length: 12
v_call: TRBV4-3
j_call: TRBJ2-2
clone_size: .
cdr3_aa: ASDDRGGPGELF

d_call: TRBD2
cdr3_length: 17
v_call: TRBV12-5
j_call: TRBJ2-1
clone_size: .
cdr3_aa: ASGLVEAGGLEPYNEQF

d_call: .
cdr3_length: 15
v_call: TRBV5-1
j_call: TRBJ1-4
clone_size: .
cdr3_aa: ASSTGEGGAVNEKLF

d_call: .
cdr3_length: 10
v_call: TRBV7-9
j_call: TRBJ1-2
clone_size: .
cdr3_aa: SSSLTGFGYT

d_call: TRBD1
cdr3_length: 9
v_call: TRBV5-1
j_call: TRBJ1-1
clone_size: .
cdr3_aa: AGQGGTEAF

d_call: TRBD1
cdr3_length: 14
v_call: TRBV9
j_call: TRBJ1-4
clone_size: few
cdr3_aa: ASSVRDSTTNEKLF

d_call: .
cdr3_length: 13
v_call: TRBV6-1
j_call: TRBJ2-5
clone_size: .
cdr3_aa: ASSWGGGSQETQY

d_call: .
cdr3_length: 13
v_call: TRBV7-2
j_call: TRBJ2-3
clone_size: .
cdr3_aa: ASSPGGPSTDTQY

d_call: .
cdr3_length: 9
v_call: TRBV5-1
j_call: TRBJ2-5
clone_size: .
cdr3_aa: ASSLSETQY

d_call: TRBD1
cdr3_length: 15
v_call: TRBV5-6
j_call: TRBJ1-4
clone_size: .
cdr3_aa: ASSSPRDRGANEKLF

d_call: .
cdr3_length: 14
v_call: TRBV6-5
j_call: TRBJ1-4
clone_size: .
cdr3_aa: ASSSNRAATNEKLF

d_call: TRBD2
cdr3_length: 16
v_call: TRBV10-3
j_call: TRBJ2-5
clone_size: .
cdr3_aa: AISTSRESGGVRETQY

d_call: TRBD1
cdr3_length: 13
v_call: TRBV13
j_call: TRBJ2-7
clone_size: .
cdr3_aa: ASSLGGQGSFEQY

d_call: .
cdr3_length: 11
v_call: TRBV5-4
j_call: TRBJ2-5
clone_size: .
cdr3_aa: ASSDLREETQY

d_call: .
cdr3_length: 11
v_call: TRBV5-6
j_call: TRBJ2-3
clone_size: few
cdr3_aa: ASFKAGTDTQY

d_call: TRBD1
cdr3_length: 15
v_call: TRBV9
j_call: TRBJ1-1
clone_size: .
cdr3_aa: ASSGGTGGAWNTEAF

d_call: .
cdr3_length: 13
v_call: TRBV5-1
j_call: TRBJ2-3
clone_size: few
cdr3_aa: ASRSQGVSSDTQY

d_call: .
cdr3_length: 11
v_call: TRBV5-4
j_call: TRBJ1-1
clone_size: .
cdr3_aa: ASSQGNWAEAF

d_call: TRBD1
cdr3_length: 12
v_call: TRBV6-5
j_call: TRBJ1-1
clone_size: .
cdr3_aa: ASSDRGPDTEAF

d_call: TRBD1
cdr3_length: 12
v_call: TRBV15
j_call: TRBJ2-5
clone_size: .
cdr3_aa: ATSTGQPEGTQY

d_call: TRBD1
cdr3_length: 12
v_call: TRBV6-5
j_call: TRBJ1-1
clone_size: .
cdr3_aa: ASKGARSYTEAF

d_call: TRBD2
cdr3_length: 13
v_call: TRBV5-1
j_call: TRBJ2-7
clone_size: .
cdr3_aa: ASSLGLAGGYEQY

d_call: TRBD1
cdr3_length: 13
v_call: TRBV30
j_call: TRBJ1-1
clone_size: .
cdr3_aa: AWNRPQGVYTEAF

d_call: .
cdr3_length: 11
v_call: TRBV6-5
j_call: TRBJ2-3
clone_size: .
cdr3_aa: ATQQLAGDTQY

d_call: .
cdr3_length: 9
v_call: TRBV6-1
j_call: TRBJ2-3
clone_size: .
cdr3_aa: ASTNTDTQY

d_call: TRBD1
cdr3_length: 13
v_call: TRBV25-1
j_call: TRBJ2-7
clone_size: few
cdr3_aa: ASSKPGTGGYEQY

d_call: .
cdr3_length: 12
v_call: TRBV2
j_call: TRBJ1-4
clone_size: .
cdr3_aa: ASRGGRTNEKLF

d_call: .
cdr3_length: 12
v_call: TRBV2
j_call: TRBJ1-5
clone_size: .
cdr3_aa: ASSDIRGTQPQH

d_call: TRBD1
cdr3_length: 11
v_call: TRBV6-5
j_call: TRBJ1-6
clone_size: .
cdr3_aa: ASKGQANSPLH